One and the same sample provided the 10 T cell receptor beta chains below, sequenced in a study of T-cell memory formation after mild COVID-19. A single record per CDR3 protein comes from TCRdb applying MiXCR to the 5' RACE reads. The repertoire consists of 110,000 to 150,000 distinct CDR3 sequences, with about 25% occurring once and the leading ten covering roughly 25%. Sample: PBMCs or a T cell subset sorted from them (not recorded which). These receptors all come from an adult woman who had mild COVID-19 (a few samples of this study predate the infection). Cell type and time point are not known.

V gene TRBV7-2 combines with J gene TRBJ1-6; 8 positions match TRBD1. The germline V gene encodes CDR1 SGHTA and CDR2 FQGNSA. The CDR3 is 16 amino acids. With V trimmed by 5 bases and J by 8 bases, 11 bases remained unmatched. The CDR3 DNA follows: TGTGCCAGCAGCCCGTTCCAGGGGGCGGGCGATTCACCCCTCCACTTT. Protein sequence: CASSPFQGAGDSPLHF.

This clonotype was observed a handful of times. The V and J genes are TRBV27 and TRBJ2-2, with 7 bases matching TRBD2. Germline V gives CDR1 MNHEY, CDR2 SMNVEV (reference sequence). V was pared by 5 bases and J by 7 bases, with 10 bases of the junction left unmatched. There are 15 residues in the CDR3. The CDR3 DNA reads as TGTGCCAGCAGTCTTGGGACTAACGGAATCGGGGAGCTGTTTTTT. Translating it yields CASSLGTNGIGELFF.

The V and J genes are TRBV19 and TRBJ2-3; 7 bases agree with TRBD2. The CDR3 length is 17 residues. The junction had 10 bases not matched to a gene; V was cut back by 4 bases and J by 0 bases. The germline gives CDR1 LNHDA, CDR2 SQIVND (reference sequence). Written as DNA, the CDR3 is TGTGCCAGTAGTAGAGAAACTAGCGCAGCTAGCACAGATACGCAGTATTTT. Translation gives CASSRETSAASTDTQYF. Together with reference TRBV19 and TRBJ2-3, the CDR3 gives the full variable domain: DGGITQSPKYLFRKEGQNVTLSCEQNLNHDAMYWYRQDPGQGLRLIYYSQIVNDFQKGDIAEGYSVSREKKESFPLTVTSAQKNPTAFYLCASSRETSAASTDTQYFGPGTRLTVL.

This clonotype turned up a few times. The CDR3 nucleotides read TGTGCCAGCAGCCCTGGGATGTCGGTAGCGGGGGGAGATGAGCAGTTCTTC. It yields the protein CASSPGMSVAGGDEQFF. This chain joins TRBV3-1 and TRBJ2-1; 10 bases are a match to TRBD2. The CDR3 covers 17 residues. Germline V lookup: CDR1 LGHDT, CDR2 YNNKEL (reference sequence). The trim removed 4 bases at V and 8 bases at J, leaving 14 bases unmatched.

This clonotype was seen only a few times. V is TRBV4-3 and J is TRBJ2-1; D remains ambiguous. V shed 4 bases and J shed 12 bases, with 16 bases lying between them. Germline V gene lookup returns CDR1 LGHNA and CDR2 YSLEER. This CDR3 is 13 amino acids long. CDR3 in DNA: TGCGCCAGCAGCCCCGGCATCGGTAGTTGGCAGTTCTTC. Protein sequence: CASSPGIGSWQFF.

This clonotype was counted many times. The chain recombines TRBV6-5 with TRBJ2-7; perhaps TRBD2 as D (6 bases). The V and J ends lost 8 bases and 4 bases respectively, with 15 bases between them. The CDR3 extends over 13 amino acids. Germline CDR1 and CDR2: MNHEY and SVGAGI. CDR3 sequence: CASAQRATYEQYF. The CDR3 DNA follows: TGTGCCAGCGCCCAGCGGGCGACGTACGAGCAGTACTTC.

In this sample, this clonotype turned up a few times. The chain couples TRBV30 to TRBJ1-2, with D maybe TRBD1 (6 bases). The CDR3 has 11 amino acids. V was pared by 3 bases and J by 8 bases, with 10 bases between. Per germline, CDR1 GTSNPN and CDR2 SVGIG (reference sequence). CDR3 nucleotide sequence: TGTGCCTGGAGGTCAGGGGAAGGCTACACCTTC. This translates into CAWRSGEGYTF. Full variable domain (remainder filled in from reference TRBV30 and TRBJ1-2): SQTIHQWPATLVQPVGSPLSLECTVEGTSNPNLYWYRQAAGRGLQLLFYSVGIGQISSEVPQNLSASRPQDRQFILSSKKLLLSDSGFYLCAWRSGEGYTFGSGTRLTVV.

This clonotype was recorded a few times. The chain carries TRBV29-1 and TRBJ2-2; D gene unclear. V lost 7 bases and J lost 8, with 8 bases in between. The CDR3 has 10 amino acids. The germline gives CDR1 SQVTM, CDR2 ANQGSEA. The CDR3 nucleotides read TGCAGCGGCATGTGGGGGGAGCTGTTTTTT. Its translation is CSGMWGELFF.

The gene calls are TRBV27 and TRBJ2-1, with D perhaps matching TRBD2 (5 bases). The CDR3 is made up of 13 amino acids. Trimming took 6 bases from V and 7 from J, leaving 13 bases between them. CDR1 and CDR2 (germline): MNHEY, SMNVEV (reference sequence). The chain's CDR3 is CASSGMSGNEQFF. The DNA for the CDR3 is TGTGCCAGCAGCGGGATGTCGGGAAATGAGCAGTTCTTC.

The DNA of the CDR3 is TGTGCCAGTAGTACCTACTACGAGCAGTACTTC. Residues: CASSTYYEQYF. The chain combines TRBV19 with TRBJ2-7; D gene uncertain. Between the trimmed V and J ends, which lost 4 bases and 3 bases, there was a span of 4 bases. The germline V gene encodes CDR1 LNHDA and CDR2 SQIVND (reference sequence). This CDR3 is built from 11 residues.